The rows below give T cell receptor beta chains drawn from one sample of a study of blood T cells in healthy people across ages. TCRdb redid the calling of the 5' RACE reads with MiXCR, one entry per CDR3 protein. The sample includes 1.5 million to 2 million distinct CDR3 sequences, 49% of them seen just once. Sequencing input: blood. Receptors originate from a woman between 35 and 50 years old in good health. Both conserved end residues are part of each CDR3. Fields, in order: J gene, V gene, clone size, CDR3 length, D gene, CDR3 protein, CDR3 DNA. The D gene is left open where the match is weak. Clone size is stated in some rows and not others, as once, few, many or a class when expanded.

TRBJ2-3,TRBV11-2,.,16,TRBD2,CASRRAGGVVADTQYF,TGTGCCAGCAGACGCGCGGGGGGCGTGGTGGCAGATACGCAGTATTTT
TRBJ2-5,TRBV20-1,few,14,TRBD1,CSVPTGGWQETQYF,TGCAGTGTCCCGACAGGGGGCTGGCAAGAGACCCAGTACTTC
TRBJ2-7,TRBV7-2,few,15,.,CASSLGVGGTYEQYF,TGTGCCAGCAGCTTAGGCGTTGGGGGAACCTACGAGCAGTACTTC
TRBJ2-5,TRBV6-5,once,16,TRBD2,CASSWGTSGSVNEQYF,TGTGCCAGCAGTTGGGGGACTAGCGGGTCAGTCAATGAGCAGTACTTC
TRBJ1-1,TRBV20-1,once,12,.,CSAALGQPEAFF,TGCAGTGCTGCCTTGGGCCAGCCTGAAGCTTTCTTT
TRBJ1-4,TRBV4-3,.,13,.,CASSPTAGEKLFF,TGCGCCAGCAGCCCCACGGCAGGAGAAAAACTGTTTTTT
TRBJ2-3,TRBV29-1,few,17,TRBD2,CSVDSNLAGGSTDTQYF,TGCAGCGTTGATAGTAACCTAGCGGGGGGAAGCACAGATACGCAGTATTTT
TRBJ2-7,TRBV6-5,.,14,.,CASRYRDGSYEQYF,TGTGCCAGCAGGTACCGGGACGGCTCCTACGAGCAGTACTTC
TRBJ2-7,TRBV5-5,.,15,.,CASSLGYSMSYEQYF,TGTGCCAGCAGCTTGGGATACTCGATGTCCTACGAGCAGTACTTC
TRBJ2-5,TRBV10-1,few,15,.,CASSPVLLPGETQYF,TGCGCCAGCAGTCCAGTCCTACTCCCCGGGGAGACCCAGTACTTC
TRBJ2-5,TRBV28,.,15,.,CASSSLKWGVETQYF,TGTGCCAGCAGTTCCCTCAAGTGGGGCGTGGAGACCCAGTACTTC
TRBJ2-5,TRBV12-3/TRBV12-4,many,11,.,CASSARETQYF,TGTGCCAGCAGTGCCAGGGAGACCCAGTACTTC
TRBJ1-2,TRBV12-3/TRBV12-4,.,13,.,CASNGGGNRGYTF,TGTGCCAGCAACGGGGGCGGGAATCGGGGCTACACCTTC
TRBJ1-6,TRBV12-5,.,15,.,CASGLVVGGASPLHF,TGTGCTAGTGGTTTGGTAGTAGGGGGGGCTTCACCCCTCCACTTT
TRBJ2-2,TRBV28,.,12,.,CASSWLTGELFF,TGTGCCAGCAGTTGGCTCACCGGGGAGCTGTTTTTT
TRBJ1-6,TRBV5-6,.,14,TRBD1,CASSLGQVAISLHF,TGTGCCAGCAGTTTGGGACAGGTAGCCATATCCCTCCACTTT
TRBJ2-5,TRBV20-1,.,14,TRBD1,CSARDRAGGETQYF,TGCAGTGCTAGAGATAGGGCAGGGGGAGAGACCCAGTACTTC
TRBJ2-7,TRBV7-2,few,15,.,CASSLVQTGAYEQYF,TGTGCCAGCAGCTTAGTACAGACTGGGGCCTACGAGCAGTACTTC
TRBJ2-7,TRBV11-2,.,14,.,CASSLDLVSHEQYF,TGTGCCAGCAGCTTAGACTTGGTATCCCACGAGCAGTACTTC
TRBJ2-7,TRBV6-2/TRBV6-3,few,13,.,CASSYDSYYEQYF,TGTGCCAGCAGTTACGACAGTTACTACGAGCAGTACTTC
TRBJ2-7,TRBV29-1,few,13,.,CSAWWGHLNEQYF,TGCAGCGCGTGGTGGGGGCACCTCAACGAGCAGTACTTC
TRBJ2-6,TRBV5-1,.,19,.,CASSFILVSARSGANVLTF,TGCGCCAGCAGCTTCATTTTGGTCTCTGCTCGCTCTGGGGCCAACGTCCTGACTTTC
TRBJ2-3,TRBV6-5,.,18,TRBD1,CASSYSGQGAGSTDTQYF,TGTGCCAGCAGTTACTCGGGACAGGGGGCCGGAAGCACAGATACGCAGTATTTT
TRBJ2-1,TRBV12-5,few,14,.,CASGLADRFNEQFF,TGTGCTAGTGGTTTGGCGGACAGATTCAATGAGCAGTTCTTC
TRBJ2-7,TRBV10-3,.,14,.,CAISDVQTSYEQYF,TGTGCCATCAGTGATGTACAGACTAGCTACGAGCAGTACTTC
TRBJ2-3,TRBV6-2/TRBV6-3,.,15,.,CASSSDRYSTDTQYF,TGTGCCAGCAGTTCAGACAGATACAGCACAGATACGCAGTATTTT
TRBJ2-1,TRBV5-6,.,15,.,CASSRARDMYNEQFF,TGTGCCAGCAGCCGTGCCCGGGACATGTACAATGAGCAGTTCTTC
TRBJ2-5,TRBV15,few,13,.,CATSSGGEETQYF,TGTGCCACCAGCAGTGGCGGGGAAGAGACCCAGTACTTC
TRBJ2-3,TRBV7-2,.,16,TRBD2,CASRSPSAGEADTQYF,TGTGCCAGCAGATCGCCTTCGGCGGGGGAGGCAGATACGCAGTATTTT
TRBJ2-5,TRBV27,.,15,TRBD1,CASSTGGGERGTQYF,TGTGCCAGCAGTACAGGGGGTGGGGAACGCGGGACCCAGTACTTC
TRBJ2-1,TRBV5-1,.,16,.,CASSFRALLRRNEQFF,TGCGCCAGCAGCTTTCGAGCCTTACTGAGGCGGAATGAGCAGTTCTTC
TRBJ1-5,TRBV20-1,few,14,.,CSASPDTSNQPQHF,TGCAGTGCGTCACCGGACACTAGCAATCAGCCCCAGCATTTT
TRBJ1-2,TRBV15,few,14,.,CATSRQGSNYGYTF,TGTGCCACCAGCAGGCAGGGATCAAACTATGGCTACACCTTC
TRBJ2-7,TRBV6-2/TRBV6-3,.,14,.,CASSRLDGSYEQYF,TGTGCCAGCAGTCGACTGGACGGATCCTACGAGCAGTACTTC
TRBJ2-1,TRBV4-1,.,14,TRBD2,CASSVLAVYNEQFF,TGCGCCAGCAGCGTTCTAGCGGTATACAATGAGCAGTTCTTC
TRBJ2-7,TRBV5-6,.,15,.,CASSLSADRGHEQYF,TGTGCCAGCAGCTTGTCGGCAGATCGGGGCCACGAGCAGTACTTC
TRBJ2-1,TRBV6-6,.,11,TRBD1,CASNTGDREFF,TGTGCCAGCAACACGGGGGACAGGGAGTTCTTC
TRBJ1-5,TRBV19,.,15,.,CASSIIRGGGQPQHF,TGTGCCAGTAGTATAATCAGGGGAGGCGGACAGCCCCAGCATTTT
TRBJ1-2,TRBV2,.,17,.,CASSDLPGTARNYGYTF,TGTGCCAGCAGTGACTTGCCCGGGACTGCACGTAACTATGGCTACACCTTC
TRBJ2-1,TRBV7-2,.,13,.,CASSLDWGNEQFF,TGTGCCAGCAGCTTAGATTGGGGGAATGAGCAGTTCTTC
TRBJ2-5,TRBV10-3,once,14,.,CAIGGDTPPETQYF,TGTGCCATCGGGGGGGACACACCACCGGAGACCCAGTACTTC
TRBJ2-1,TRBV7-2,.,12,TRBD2,CASSSGLAPQFF,TGTGCCAGCAGCTCGGGACTAGCTCCGCAGTTCTTC
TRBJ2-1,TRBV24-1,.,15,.,CATSDPQPGYNEQFF,TGTGCCACCAGTGATCCACAGCCGGGCTACAATGAGCAGTTCTTC
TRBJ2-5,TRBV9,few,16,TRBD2,CASSAHRGGAIETQYF,TGTGCCAGCAGCGCCCATCGCGGGGGGGCCATTGAGACCCAGTACTTC
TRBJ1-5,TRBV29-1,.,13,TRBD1,CSVSTGPGQPQHF,TGCAGCGTTTCGACAGGGCCGGGACAGCCCCAGCATTTT
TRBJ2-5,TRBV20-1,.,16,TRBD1,CSAQGGSRGPQETQYF,TGCAGTGCTCAGGGGGGAAGCAGGGGGCCTCAAGAGACCCAGTACTTC
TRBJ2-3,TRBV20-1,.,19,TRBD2,CSARGYGLAGALSTDTQYF,TGCAGTGCTAGAGGTTACGGACTAGCGGGGGCGCTTAGCACAGATACGCAGTATTTT
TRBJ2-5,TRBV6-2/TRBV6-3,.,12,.,CANSGSTRSQYF,TGTGCCAACAGTGGATCTACCCGGTCCCAGTACTTC
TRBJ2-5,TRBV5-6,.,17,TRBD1,CASSFRLGGQPKETQYF,TGTGCCAGCAGCTTTCGTTTAGGGGGACAGCCGAAAGAGACCCAGTACTTC
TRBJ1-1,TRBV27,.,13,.,CASVYSGTHEAFF,TGTGCCAGCGTATACTCCGGGACACATGAAGCTTTCTTT
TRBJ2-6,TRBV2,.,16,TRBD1,CASRGTVSSGANVLTF,TGTGCCAGCAGGGGGACAGTGAGCTCTGGGGCCAACGTCCTGACTTTC
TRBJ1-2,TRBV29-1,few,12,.,CSVEDLRDGYTF,TGCAGCGTTGAAGATCTCCGGGATGGCTACACCTTC
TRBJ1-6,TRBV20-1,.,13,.,CSARADRNSPLHF,TGCAGTGCTAGAGCAGACAGAAATTCACCCCTCCACTTT
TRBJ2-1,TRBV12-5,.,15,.,CASGLISGSYNEQFF,TGTGCTAGTGGTTTGATTTCGGGCTCCTACAATGAGCAGTTCTTC
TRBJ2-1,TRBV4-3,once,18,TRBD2,CASSQDRAGTNGHNEQFF,TGCGCCAGCAGCCAAGATCGAGCCGGGACTAACGGACACAATGAGCAGTTCTTC